This TCR beta chain was recovered during a study of identical twins listed by TCRdb under 2016. In terms of the full investigation: To test whether fetal clonotypes persist, the study used deep sequencing on TCR alpha and beta repertoires from monozygotic twins, unrelated adults of various ages, and cord blood. To rule out contamination, the twin experiments were replicated at different times with different library preparation protocols. Broad study findings and their caveats: A weaker excess of twin sharing was found in beta out-of-frame sequences because the signal-to-noise ratio was lowered by fewer shared sequences. In monozygotic twins, out-of-frame TCR alpha sharing was systematically underestimated by recombination models, although the models agreed with sharing between unrelated individuals. Conclusions relied on cross-sectional statistical analysis, since the same donors could not be followed over many years. Compared with coincidental sharing between unrelated individuals, an excess of low generation-probability sequences was observed among out-of-frame TCR alpha sequences shared between twins. Zero-insertion analyses could be partly confounded by invariant T cells such as MAIT and iNKT, though diverse VJ usage argued against such confounding for most clonotypes. Abundant cord blood beta clonotypes carried fewer insertions; young adult naive repertoires showed a weaker similar trend, while memory repertoires showed none.

Every donor was a healthy Caucasian. Three pairs of female monozygotic twins, all aged roughly 18 to 29 years, made up the twin cohort. CD4+ and CD8+ T cell populations were isolated with positive isolation kits from Invitrogen. This clonotype occurred a few times. Its antigen remains undetermined. The record has no base qualities; no much larger clone is one base away. Reading from cysteine to phenylalanine, the CDR3 counts 15 amino acids. The CDR3 DNA has 45 bases and is translated from base 1. V is reduced by 3 bases and J by 3 bases, leaving a spacing of 12 bases between them. The germline V gene (reference sequence) gives CDR1 as LNHDA and CDR2 as SQIVND. The method behind the library was 5' RACE. Sequencing used an Illumina HiSeq 2000. A universal primer binding site was introduced by template switching, and a unique molecular identifier was present in the final cDNA, enabling accurate counting of TCR cDNA molecules. Specific primers in the conserved constant-segment region were used to synthesize first-strand cDNA for the TCR alpha and beta chains. Each cDNA library was double barcoded, with a SMART-Mk sample barcode plus Illumina barcodes, to control for contamination. TruSeq adapter sequences, together with Illumina sample barcodes, were added in two successive PCR steps. Sequencing of the TCR alpha and beta cDNA libraries was done on the Illumina HiSeq platform using custom primers. The original pipeline was this. Unique molecular identifiers were extracted from raw reads with MiGEC, and CDR3 positions were determined with MiXCR. For each individual, recombination models were inferred using an EM algorithm with the repgenHMM and IGoR tools. Shared clonotypes were analyzed with the tcR package in R, and sharing was normalized by the product of cloneset sizes. To study raw recombination without the effects of thymic and clonal selection, out-of-frame nonproductive sequences were analyzed. TCRdb reanalyzed the raw reads on its own, using fastp at Q25 for trimming and MiXCR for clone calling, and kept in-frame beta chains. Every distinct CDR3 protein forms one entry, paired with its most common genes and DNA. TCRdb assigned the V and J calls; the authors' analysis was not used. Here the sample has around 250,000 distinct CDR3 sequences; 6% to 7% occur a single time. The ten largest clones represent more than 14% of the sample.

This same sample was also part of a study on T cells expressing NK-cell markers. Drawing on the second study: Three sorted T-cell subsets (CD3+CD56+NKG2C+, CD3+CD56+NKG2C- and CD3+CD56-NKG2C+) from eight donors had their TCR beta-chain repertoires profiled. Among the eight sequenced donors, seven were HCMV-seropositive and one was HCMV-seronegative. In several experiments an anti-gammadeltaTCR antibody was added to restrict sorting to alphabetaTCR-expressing T cells. For six donors, the dominant CD3+CD56+NKG2C+ clonotypes were among the top 10 CD8+ clonotypes and accounted for roughly 1.0-8% of CD8+ T cells. Those dominant clonotypes were again the most abundant among CD3+CD56-NKG2C+ cells in a handful of donors, at roughly 25-60.1%. Whether the expanded NKG2C-expressing T cell clones were specific for HCMV antigens was left unclear. The eight sequenced donors were randomly selected healthy volunteers, three men and five women. A commercial ELISA kit detecting HCMV-specific IgG in serum was used to determine HCMV serostatus. MIGEC was used to demultiplex reads and group reads by UMI, and MiTCR was used to assemble and quantify clonotypes. To exclude erroneous sequences, any TCR cDNA sequence not supported by at least two reads was discarded. The tcR package was used for downstream repertoire analysis, and clonotypes were matched between fractions using CDR3 nucleotide sequence together with V segment. VDJmatch was used to annotate antigen specificity against VDJdb, with one amino acid substitution in CDR3 permitted.

The chain was built from TRBV19 and TRBJ2-1, and perhaps TRBD2 as D gene, on 6 matching bases. This sequence originates from a young woman in good health. The sample taken for sequencing was CD8+ T cells sorted from blood. The nucleotide sequence is given as TGTGCCAGTAGTATTGGGGGGAGAAGCTACAATGAGCAGTTCTTC. Translated, it gives CASSIGGRSYNEQFF.